The 18 T cell receptor beta chains reported below all come from one sample, sequenced in a study of cytomegalovirus exposure and HLA in healthy donors. PCR primers comprised 60 Vbeta and 13 Jbeta primers. The assay was immunoSEQ multiplex PCR, and TCRdb's table has in-frame clones only and misses some. The repertoire table contains 200,000 or so clones. The sample consisted of PBMCs. The receptors were sampled from a boy aged 5 to 17 in good health and CMV-seronegative.

This chain connects TRBV6-6 to TRBJ1-1; D might be TRBD1 (5 bases). There are 15 residues in the CDR3. V was shortened by 10 bases and J by 4 bases, with 22 bases between the two germline ends. Germline lookup yields CDR1 MNHNY and CDR2 SVGAGI (reference sequence). The CDR3, as DNA: TGTGCCACATACCCCCAGCCACCTAGGGGCACTGAAGCTTTCTTT. Its translation is CATYPQPPRGTEAFF.

The chain links TRBV20-1 to TRBJ1-2; D uncertain. The V gene's germline CDR1 is DFQATT and CDR2 SNEGSKA (reference sequence). The length of the CDR3 is 8 residues. V lost 6 bases, J lost 8 bases, and 4 bases lay in between. The CDR3 DNA sequence: TGCAGTGCCCGGGGCTACACCTTC. Protein sequence: CSARGYTF.

The chain is built from TRBV18 and TRBJ1-1; D perhaps matches TRBD1 (6 bases). Germline V gene sequence: CDR1 KGHSH, CDR2 LQKENI. V lost 3 bases, J lost 4 bases, and 6 bases lay in between. CDR3 length: 12 amino acids. Here the CDR3 reads CASSPGATEAFF. CDR3 in DNA: TGTGCCAGCTCACCGGGGGCCACTGAAGCTTTCTTT.

The rearrangement links TRBV6-5 to TRBJ2-7, with 7 nucleotides matching TRBD1. CDR3 length: 13 amino acids. Germline trimming cut 0 bases from V and 6 bases from J; bases unmatched to any gene: 2. Germline V gene lookup returns CDR1 MNHEY and CDR2 SVGAGI. This CDR3 is CASSYSGGSEQYF. The CDR3 nucleotides read TGTGCCAGCAGTTACTCAGGGGGCAGCGAGCAGTACTTC.

This sequence joins TRBV14 and TRBJ1-2; 7 bases agree with TRBD1. The V gene's germline CDR1 is SGHDN and CDR2 FVKESK. V lost 0 bases to trimming and J lost 5 bases; unmatched junction nucleotides: 9. The CDR3 length is 16 residues. The CDR3: CASSQEAGGTAYGYTF. CDR3 sequence (DNA): TGTGCCAGCAGCCAAGAAGCTGGGGGGACAGCTTATGGCTACACCTTC.

The V call is TRBV11-1, the J call TRBJ1-1; no clear D. Looked up from germline, CDR1 is SGHAT and CDR2 is FQDESV (reference sequence). This CDR3 comprises 14 residues. Between the trimmed V and J ends, which lost 7 bases and 8 bases, there was a span of 20 bases. The CDR3 DNA reads TGTGCCAGCACCACGTCGAGGGTACGAAACGAAGCTTTCTTT. Protein: CASTTSRVRNEAFF. Complete variable domain (other parts from reference TRBV11-1 and TRBJ1-1): EAEVAQSPRYKITEKSQAVAFWCDPISGHATLYWYRQILGQGPELLVQFQDESVVDDSQLPKDRFSAERLKGVDSTLKIQPAELGDSAMYLCASTTSRVRNEAFFGQGTRLTVV.

This sequence joins TRBV9 and TRBJ1-1; weak D call: TRBD1 (5 bases). CDR1 and CDR2 from the germline V gene are SGDLS and YYNGEE. V lost 0 bases, J lost 1 base, and 19 bases lay in between. The CDR3 runs 18 residues. Written as DNA, the CDR3 is TGTGCCAGCAGCGTAGGACCCCAAATACAGGAACCGAACACTGAAGCTTTCTTT. Encoded protein: CASSVGPQIQEPNTEAFF.

The CDR3 sequence is CASSLVRGASQPQHF. In DNA form, the CDR3 reads TGTGCCAGCAGCTTAGTCAGGGGGGCGAGTCAGCCCCAGCATTTT. The rearrangement links TRBV7-9 to TRBJ1-5; 7 positions match TRBD1. Germline V gene sequence: CDR1 SEHNR, CDR2 FQNEAQ (reference sequence). CDR3 length: 15 amino acids. Losses at the gene ends were 1 base for V and 6 bases for J; bases not matched to a gene: 6.

The chain employs TRBV6-1 and TRBJ1-2; the D is unclear. V dropped 6 bases and J dropped 6 bases, with 14 bases sitting between them. The CDR3 has 13 residues. CDR1 is MNHNS and CDR2 is SASEGT in the germline V gene. The CDR3 DNA sequence: TGTGCCAGCAGGGGGAGGGCTGCGGATGGCTACACCTTC. Translation gives CASRGRAADGYTF.

V gene TRBV6-4 combines with J gene TRBJ1-6; D is unclear. Trimming took off 6 bases at V and 9 bases at J, with 18 bases between the two ends. The CDR3 runs 15 residues. CDR1 is MRHNA and CDR2 is SNTAGT in the germline V gene. The CDR3 region is CASSPDSFRGSPLHF. The CDR3 DNA reads as TGTGCCAGCAGCCCCGACTCCTTTCGAGGTTCACCCCTCCACTTT.

V gene TRBV28 combines with J gene TRBJ2-2; 11 bases map to TRBD1. Germline trimming cut 6 bases from V and 4 bases from J; bases unmatched to any gene: 7. The CDR3 length is 16 residues. Per the germline V gene, CDR1 is MDHEN and CDR2 is SYDVKM. The CDR3 DNA reads TGTGCCAGCAGCGCTCCGGGACAGGGGGTCACCGGGGAGCTGTTTTTT. Its protein is CASSAPGQGVTGELFF.

The chain uses TRBV28 and TRBJ2-2; D possibly corresponds to TRBD1 (6 bases). Germline CDR1 reads MDHEN; CDR2 reads SYDVKM. This CDR3 comprises 14 residues. Trimming shortened V by 4 bases and J by 3 bases, and 9 bases separated the two germline ends. CDR3 DNA sequence: TGTGCCAGCAGTTGGACAGAAGACACCGGGGAGCTGTTTTTT. Its translation is CASSWTEDTGELFF.

The chain joins TRBV6-1 to TRBJ2-2; 7 positions agree with TRBD1. Germline CDR1 is MNHNS and CDR2 is SASEGT. V was clipped by 4 bases and J by 5 bases; unmatched bases: 10. The CDR3 has 16 amino acids. This CDR3 is CASSGAKGASTGELFF. The CDR3 DNA reads as TGTGCCAGCAGTGGGGCAAAGGGGGCGTCAACCGGGGAGCTGTTTTTT.

This chain connects TRBV2 to TRBJ2-1; 7 nucleotides match TRBD2. Germline CDR1 SNHLY, CDR2 FYNNEI. This CDR3 has 17 residues. The V and J ends lost 0 bases and 5 bases, in that order; junction bases with no gene match: 10. In DNA form, the CDR3 reads TGTGCCAGCAGTGAAGCGCTTCTAGCGGCAAAAGACAATGAGCAGTTCTTC. Its translation is CASSEALLAAKDNEQFF.

The gene calls are TRBV9 and TRBJ2-1, with 13 bases aligning to TRBD2. The germline V gene encodes CDR1 SGDLS and CDR2 YYNGEE. The CDR3 is 18 residues long. J was trimmed by 4 bases and V by 0 bases; bases with no gene match: 7. The CDR3 is CASSVAPSTSGGYNEQFF. The CDR3 DNA reads TGTGCCAGCAGCGTAGCTCCCTCGACTAGCGGGGGGTACAATGAGCAGTTCTTC.

The rearrangement joins TRBV11-2 to TRBJ1-3; tentative D call: TRBD1 (5 bases). Germline V gene lookup returns CDR1 SGHAT and CDR2 FQNNGV. The V end was cut by 5 bases, the J end by 8 bases, with 22 bases between. The CDR3 extends over 16 amino acids. The DNA of the CDR3 is TGTGCCAGCAGCAACGTACATCCAGGGTTTTTAGACACCATATATTTT. As protein: CASSNVHPGFLDTIYF.

The chain couples TRBV5-6 to TRBJ1-6, with D hard to call. The length of the CDR3 is 16 residues. The V gene's germline CDR1 is SGHDT and CDR2 YYEEEE. Trimming pared 1 base from V and 0 bases from J, leaving 8 bases between. CDR3 loop: CASSLPGSSYNSPLHF. The CDR3, as DNA: TGTGCCAGCAGCTTGCCGGGAAGCTCCTATAATTCACCCCTCCACTTT.

The chain couples TRBV9 to TRBJ2-5; 7 nucleotides line up with TRBD2. The germline V gene encodes CDR1 SGDLS and CDR2 YYNGEE. J lost 5 bases, V lost 0 bases, and 7 bases had no gene match. The CDR3 is 15 residues long. This CDR3 reads CASSVGLAVGETQYF. CDR3 bases: TGTGCCAGCAGCGTAGGTCTAGCGGTGGGTGAGACCCAGTACTTC.